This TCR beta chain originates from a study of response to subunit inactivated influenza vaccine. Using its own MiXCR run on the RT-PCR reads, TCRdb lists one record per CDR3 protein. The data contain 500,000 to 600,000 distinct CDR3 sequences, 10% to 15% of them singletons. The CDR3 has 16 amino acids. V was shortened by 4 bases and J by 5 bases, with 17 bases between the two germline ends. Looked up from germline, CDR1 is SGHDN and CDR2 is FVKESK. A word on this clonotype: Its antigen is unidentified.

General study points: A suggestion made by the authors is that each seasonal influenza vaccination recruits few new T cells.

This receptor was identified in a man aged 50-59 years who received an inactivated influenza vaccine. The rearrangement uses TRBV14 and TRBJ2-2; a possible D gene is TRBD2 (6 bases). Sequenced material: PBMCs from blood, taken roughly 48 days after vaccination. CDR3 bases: TGTGCCAGCAGCCGGACTTCGGGAGTACGTACCGGGGAGCTGTTTTTT. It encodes CASSRTSGVRTGELFF.